This is a list of T cell receptor beta chains from one sample in a study of tumor and adjacent non-tumor tissue in lung cancer. TCRdb redid the calling of the multiplex PCR reads with MiXCR, one entry per CDR3 protein. The repertoire includes approximately 100,000 distinct CDR3 sequences, over 55% of them detected once, and approximately 19% sits in the top ten. Source material: distant non-tumor lung tissue. These receptors came from a young man with non-small cell lung cancer. Each CDR3 is given with its conserved first and last residue. A D gene is named only where the DNA matches it firmly. Expanded clones get a size class; other rows say once, few or many, or leave the size out.

d_call j_call clone_size v_call cdr3_aa cdr3_nt
. TRBJ2-3 . TRBV11-2 CASGSRGSTDTQYF TGTGCCAGCGGCTCAAGGGGAAGCACAGATACCCAGTATTTT
TRBD1 TRBJ1-3 . TRBV6-6 CTSSYPRQGKYENIIYF TGTACCAGCAGTTACCCCCGACAGGGGAAATATGAAAACATCATATATTTT
. TRBJ1-1 . TRBV6-1 CASSPVGENTEVFF TGTGCCAGCAGTCCGGTCGGGGAGAACACTGAAGTTTTCTTT
. TRBJ2-7 . TRBV11-2 CASIFPSGGLYEQYF TGTGCCAGCATCTTCCCGTCAGGGGGACTCTACGAGCAGTACTTC
. TRBJ2-1 . TRBV20-1 CSAREGGGSEQIF TGCAGTGCTAGAGAAGGCGGGGGCAGTGAGCAGATCTTT
TRBD2 TRBJ2-7 many TRBV5-4 CASSLVGTRVAEQYF TGTGCCAGCAGCTTGGTTGGGACTAGGGTGGCAGAGCAGTACTTC
. TRBJ2-1 medium-sized TRBV11-1 CASSFSSSDEQFF TGTGCCAGCAGCTTCTCTTCGTCGGATGAGCAGTTCTTC
. TRBJ2-7 . TRBV4-3 CASSQDRSSDTSYEQYF TGCGCCAGCAGCCAAGATCGGTCTAGCGATACCTCCTACGAGCAGTACTTC
. TRBJ2-3 . TRBV20-1 CSDRGLSPDTQYF TGTAGTGATAGAGGGCTGAGCCCGGATACGCAGTATTTT
. TRBJ1-1 . TRBV5-4 CASSFERAGTEAFF TGTGCCAGCAGTTTTGAGAGGGCGGGCACTGAAGCTTTCTTT
. TRBJ2-1 once TRBV11-1 CASSETRVFYSKQFF TGTGCCAGCAGCGAGACTAGGGTCTTCTACAGTAAGCAGTTCTTC
. TRBJ2-2 . TRBV6-8 CASRATANTGELFF TGTGCCAGCAGGGCAACTGCTAACACCGGGGAGCTGTTTTTT
. TRBJ2-2 . TRBV12-3/TRBV12-4 CASSPGTGELSF TGTGCCAGCTCCCCGGGCACCGGGGAGCTGTCTTTT
TRBD1 TRBJ1-2 . TRBV14 CVSSQQDRLPDGYTF TGTGTCAGCAGCCAACAGGACAGGCTACCCGATGGCTACACCTTC
. TRBJ2-7 many TRBV10-3 CAISGRAYEQYF TGTGCCATCAGCGGCAGGGCCTACGAGCAGTACTTC
TRBD1 TRBJ2-1 . TRBV28 CASSFPGQDHNEQFF TGTGCCAGCAGTTTCCCCGGACAGGATCACAATGAGCAGTTCTTC
TRBD1 TRBJ1-2 many TRBV5-6 CASSFRQGAWGYTF TGTGCCAGCAGCTTTAGACAGGGGGCATGGGGCTACACCTTC
. TRBJ2-3 . TRBV5-1 CTGSYSPPDRQYF TGCACCGGCAGCTATAGCCCGCCAGATAGGCAGTATTTT
. TRBJ2-1 . TRBV11-3 CASGSRGAPPLNEQSF TGTGCCAGCGGTTCCCGGGGGGCCCCTCCGCTCAATGAGCAGTCCTTC
. TRBJ1-2 . TRBV6-1 CASSGVSQWPYGYTF TGTGCCAGCAGTGGGGTATCACAGTGGCCCTATGGCTACACCTTC
. TRBJ2-6 . TRBV11-2 CASGPWGSRPGSGANVLTF TGTGCCAGCGGCCCATGGGGTAGCCGTCCCGGGTCTGGGGCCAACGTCCTGACTTTC
TRBD2 TRBJ2-7 . TRBV6-2/TRBV6-3 CASRYGTNSYEQYF TGTGCCAGCAGATACGGGACTAATTCCTACGAGCAGTACTTC
. TRBJ2-3 . TRBV11-1 CASNLEDILHTNTQYF TGTGCCAGCAATTTAGAGGACATATTACACACAAATACGCAGTATTTT
. TRBJ1-2 . TRBV11-2 CASSPEGYGYTF TGTGCCAGCAGCCCAGAGGGGTATGGCTACACCTTC
TRBD1 TRBJ2-1 many TRBV29-1 CSVDGTGDNEQFF TGCAGCGTCGATGGGACAGGGGACAATGAGCAGTTCTTC
. TRBJ1-1 . TRBV5-6 CASSPNGGESTFF TGTGCCAGCAGCCCTAACGGGGGGGAGTCGACTTTCTTT
TRBD2 TRBJ2-2 . TRBV9 CTSSPEGLAGSGELFF TGTACCAGCAGCCCCGAGGGACTAGCGGGATCCGGGGAGCTGTTTTTT
. TRBJ2-1 . TRBV11-3 CAISLGYYNEQFF TGTGCCATCAGCTTAGGGTACTACAATGAGCAGTTCTTC
. TRBJ1-1 . TRBV29-1 CSVGRGVNTEAFF TGCAGCGTTGGGCGGGGGGTTAACACTGAAGCTTTCTTT
. TRBJ2-3 . TRBV11-2 CASSFSGSFGTDTQYF TGTGCCAGCAGCTTCTCAGGAAGCTTTGGCACAGATACGCAGTATTTT
. TRBJ2-7 many TRBV11-2 CASSLDARVQYF TGTGCCAGCAGCTTAGACGCGCGAGTGCAGTACTTC
. TRBJ2-2 . TRBV5-4 CASSLPLVAERNTGELFF TGTGCCAGCAGCTTGCCCCTTGTTGCGGAGAGGAACACCGGGGAGCTGTTTTTT
. TRBJ1-2 few TRBV25-1 CASSEGSYTF TGTGCCAGCAGTGAGGGGAGCTACACCTTC
. TRBJ1-1 . TRBV20-1 CCARRGPTEAFF TGCTGTGCTAGACGGGGGCCGACTGAAGCTTTCTTT
. TRBJ2-2 many TRBV6-5 CASREGRTNTGELFF TGTGCCAGCAGAGAGGGACGGACGAACACCGGGGAGCTGTTTTTT
. TRBJ2-7 many TRBV6-5 CASSQRGPPYEQYF TGTGCCAGCAGTCAACGGGGGCCGCCCTACGAGCAGTACTTC
TRBD1 TRBJ1-5 . TRBV28 CASSPYRGHQPQHF TGTGCCAGCAGTCCGTACAGGGGCCATCAGCCCCAGCATTTT
. TRBJ2-2 few TRBV5-1 CASSPPDRARELFF TGCGCCAGCAGCCCCCCGGATAGGGCAAGGGAGCTGTTTTTT
TRBD2 TRBJ2-3 . TRBV20-1 CRAISRREGTDTQYF TGCCGTGCCATTAGTCGGCGGGAGGGCACAGATACGCAGTATTTT
TRBD2 TRBJ2-1 . TRBV29-1 CIFEDGGGWYEQFF TGCATTTTTGAAGACGGCGGGGGATGGTATGAGCAGTTCTTC
. TRBJ2-2 . TRBV19 CASNEGAGELFF TGTGCCAGTAATGAGGGCGCGGGGGAGCTGTTTTTT
TRBD1 TRBJ1-1 once TRBV6-5 CASSLQNLQGVSVF TGTGCCAGCAGTTTACAAAACCTACAGGGGGTGTCTGTCTTT
TRBD2 TRBJ2-3 . TRBV30 CVWSGASGRADTQYF TGTGTCTGGAGTGGGGCTAGCGGGAGGGCCGATACGCAGTATTTT
. TRBJ1-1 . TRBV4-1 CASSQEFDRRGTTEAFF TGCGCCAGCAGCCAAGAATTTGACAGGAGAGGAACTACTGAAGCTTTCTTT
. TRBJ2-2 . TRBV11-2 CASSPGIDNTRELFF TGTGCCAGCAGCCCAGGAATAGATAACACCAGGGAGCTGTTTTTT
TRBD2 TRBJ2-7 . TRBV6-5 CASSRYTSVLSSYEQYF TGTGCCAGCAGTCGATACACTAGCGTCCTGAGCTCCTACGAGCAGTACTTC
. TRBJ2-2 . TRBV20-1 CSARDGPGKLFF TGCAGTGCTAGAGATGGACCCGGGAAGCTGTTTTTT
. TRBJ2-2 once TRBV6-5 CASSYDTSGIQEPFF TGTGCCAGCAGTTACGATACTAGTGGGATACAGGAGCCGTTTTTT